The 17 T cell receptor beta chains reported below all come from one sample, sequenced in a study of vaccination and CD4 T cells after COVID-19. The treatment is: roughly 10-day PBMC culture with coronavirus spike peptide pools or control peptides (ViraFEST assay). CD4+ T cells that had been cultured provided DNA sequenced with the Oncomine TCR Beta short-read assay. In TCRdb, the PCR reads were re-called with MiXCR into one record per CDR3 protein. This table holds some 11,000 distinct CDR3 sequences, roughly 31% found once. No antigens are known for them. This specimen consisted of CD4+ T cells from blood, cultured in vitro, obtained before SARS-CoV-2 vaccination. The origin of the receptors is a human donor who received a COVID-19 vaccine.

This chain uses TRBV20-1 with TRBJ2-2; TRBD2 aligns across 14 bases. The V gene end was trimmed by 2 bases and the J gene end by 4 bases; junction bases not matched to a gene: 12. The CDR3 runs to 19 residues. CDR1 is DFQATT, CDR2 SNEGSKA, per germline (reference sequence). CDR3 residues: CSARNAGTSGGASTGELFF. The CDR3 bases are TGCAGTGCTAGAAACGCTGGGACTAGCGGGGGCGCGAGCACCGGGGAGCTGTTTTTT.

The rearrangement uses TRBV6-1 and TRBJ1-6; 9 positions agree with TRBD1. Germline loops: CDR1 MNHNS, CDR2 SASEGT. V shed 4 bases and J 11 bases; nucleotides not matched to a gene: 3. The CDR3 covers 13 residues. The CDR3, as DNA: TGTGCCAGCAGTGGGACAGGGGACGCACCCCTCCACTTT. Translated, it gives CASSGTGDAPLHF.

The J gene is TRBJ2-4, the V gene TRBV6-1; TRBD2 matches at 7 bases. Germline V gene sequence: CDR1 MNHNS, CDR2 SASEGT. The trim removed 7 bases at V and 1 base at J, leaving 7 bases unmatched. The CDR3 is 15 residues long. CDR3 sequence (DNA): TGTGCCAGCACCCAGGGAGGGTACGCCAAAAACATTCAGTACTTC. This encodes CASTQGGYAKNIQYF.

The V call is TRBV7-9, the J call TRBJ2-3, with D perhaps TRBD1 or TRBD2 (6 bases each). The germline V and J ends were trimmed by 4 bases and 4 bases, with 9 bases remaining between them. The CDR3 is 13 amino acids. Looked up from germline, CDR1 is SEHNR and CDR2 is FQNEAQ (reference sequence). The CDR3: CASSWGAADTQYF. DNA for the CDR3: TGTGCCAGCAGCTGGGGGGCAGCAGATACGCAGTATTTT.

The chain has TRBV6-1 and TRBJ2-6; D is uncertain. CDR3 length: 14 residues. Germline-derived CDR1 and CDR2 are MNHNS and SASEGT. Trimming took off 11 bases at V and 2 bases at J, with 13 bases between the two ends. The CDR3 region has the DNA TGTGCCGGCTCCACGGGTGCTGGGGCCAACGTCCTGACTTTC. Its protein is CAGSTGAGANVLTF.

The J gene is TRBJ2-7, the V gene TRBV2; D gene uncertain. The CDR3 runs to 12 residues. V shed 7 bases and J shed 5 bases, with 12 bases lying between them. Germline values: CDR1 SNHLY, CDR2 FYNNEI. CDR3 DNA: TGTGCCAGCATTAAGTTCGATCACGAGCAGTACTTC. Translated: CASIKFDHEQYF. Together with reference TRBV2 and TRBJ2-7, the CDR3 gives the full variable domain: EPEVTQTPSHQVTQMGQEVILRCVPISNHLYFYWYRQILGQKVEFLVSFYNNEISEKSEIFDDQFSVERPDGSNFTLKIRSTKLEDSAMYFCASIKFDHEQYFGPGTRLTVT.

The rearrangement joins TRBV4-1 to TRBJ2-6, with D hard to call. The CDR3 consists of 18 residues. Germline CDR1 reads MGHRA; CDR2 reads YSYEKL. Trimming took off 4 bases at V and 2 bases at J, with 18 bases between the two ends. DNA for the CDR3: TGCGCCAGCAGCCCCAGTGGCCTCACACCTACTGGGGCCAACGTCCTGACTTTC. Translated, it gives CASSPSGLTPTGANVLTF.

This sequence joins TRBV29-1 and TRBJ2-3; D is undetermined. V gave up 4 bases and J gave up 3 bases, with 17 bases separating them. Looked up from germline, CDR1 is SQVTM and CDR2 is ANQGSEA. The CDR3 is 15 amino acids. The CDR3 here is CSVARAPGETDTQYF. CDR3 in DNA: TGCAGCGTTGCCCGGGCCCCCGGCGAGACAGATACGCAGTATTTT.

J is TRBJ1-2 and V is TRBV6-5; TRBD1 agrees at 9 bases. CDR3 length: 12 residues. V shed 7 bases and J 4 bases; nucleotides not matched to a gene: 1. Per the germline V gene, CDR1 is MNHEY and CDR2 is SVGAGI. The CDR3 sequence: CASKDRGYGYTF. Here the CDR3 DNA reads TGTGCCAGCAAGGACAGGGGCTATGGCTACACCTTC.

The chain joins TRBV12-3 or TRBV12-4 to TRBJ1-3; D gene uncertain. The CDR3 runs to 15 residues. V lost 4 bases, J lost 0 bases, and 10 bases lay in between. The DNA of the CDR3 is TGTGCCAGCAGTTCGTCCTCAGTCTCTGGAAACACCATATATTTT. Protein product: CASSSSSVSGNTIYF.

The rearrangement joins TRBV7-9 to TRBJ2-5, with no clear D. From germline, CDR1 is SEHNR and CDR2 FQNEAQ (reference sequence). V lost 3 bases to trimming and J lost 5 bases, with 1 base between them. CDR3 length: 10 residues. The CDR3 region is CASSFETQYF. Written as DNA, the CDR3 is TGTGCCAGCAGCTTCGAGACCCAGTACTTC.

This chain uses TRBV7-8 with TRBJ2-1, with D perhaps given as TRBD1 or TRBD2 (5 bases each). The CDR3 totals 12 residues. V gave up 5 bases and J gave up 8 bases, with 10 bases separating them. Germline V gives CDR1 SGHVS, CDR2 FQNEAQ. The CDR3 DNA is TGTGCCAGCAGCCCACAGGAGGATGAGCAGTTCTTC. Protein: CASSPQEDEQFF.

The CDR3 loop is CASSLGQEDYGYTF. In DNA, the CDR3 is TGTGCCAGCAGCTTGGGACAGGAAGACTATGGCTACACCTTC. The rearrangement links TRBV5-4 to TRBJ1-2; perhaps TRBD1 as D (6 bases). V shed 0 bases and J shed 3 bases, with 9 bases lying between them. The germline V gene has CDR1 SGHNT and CDR2 YYREEE (reference sequence). This CDR3 has 14 amino acids.

This clonotype showed up just a few times. The V gene is TRBV10-1, the J gene TRBJ2-2; D remains unclear. Trimming removed 0 bases at V and 1 base at J, with 3 bases between. This CDR3 contains 14 residues. Per germline, CDR1 WNHNN and CDR2 SYGVQD (reference sequence). The CDR3 DNA reads TGCGCCAGCAGTGAGTCCTTGAACACCGGGGAGCTGTTTTTT. Protein: CASSESLNTGELFF.

This clonotype has just a few counts. This chain uses TRBV2 with TRBJ1-6; D possibly corresponds to TRBD1 (6 bases). Per the germline V gene, CDR1 is SNHLY and CDR2 is FYNNEI. Between the trimmed V and J ends, which lost 8 bases and 7 bases, there was a span of 21 bases. The CDR3 contains 16 residues. The CDR3 bases are TGTGCCAGCCGCGAACGGGGGGGGGCTAGCAATTCACCCCTCCACTTT. Translated, it gives CASRERGGASNSPLHF.

The chain is built from TRBV25-1 and TRBJ1-3; D gene unclear. The CDR3 is 15 amino acids. The V end lost 3 bases, the J end lost 0 bases, and 9 bases lay between the germline ends. Germline CDR1 reads MGHDK; CDR2 reads SYGVNS. The CDR3 loop reads CASSDGFSSGNTIYF. CDR3 DNA: TGTGCCAGCAGTGATGGTTTCAGCTCTGGAAACACCATATATTTT.

The rearrangement links TRBV30 to TRBJ2-7, with D perhaps matching TRBD2 (6 bases). V shed 4 bases and J shed 5 bases, with 15 bases lying between them. Germline assignment: CDR1 GTSNPN and CDR2 SVGIG (reference sequence). The CDR3 sequence is 13 residues long. CDR3 in amino acids: CAWKGGGRNEQYF. The CDR3 DNA reads as TGTGCCTGGAAGGGAGGTGGGCGGAACGAGCAGTACTTC.